This T cell receptor (beta chain) was profiled in a study of shared clonotypes between healthy human individuals (TCRdb year 2020). Regarding the complete study: Two women and three men aged 18 to 49 years were included in the cohort. Per donor, three plates each were used for CD4 naive and CD4 memory, two for CD8 naive, and one for CD8 memory. Blood TCR repertoires of a handful of healthy adults were deeply sequenced to estimate repertoire size and the extent of clonotype sharing between individuals. Different laboratories and diverse techniques were used to prepare libraries and sequence TCR repertoires, to increase sequencing depth and limit assay-specific biases. Between about 0.85 and 10 billion PBMCs per donor were obtained by leukapheresis.

Summary of the overall study and its limitations: Pairwise subsampling led to the expectation that sequencing depth would affect the degree of clonotype sharing among donors. Sharing across a few donors was observed for approximately 4.6% of naive CD4, less than 4% of naive CD8, 2.3% of memory CD4, and less than 0.45% of memory CD8 clonotypes. Even with the large sequencing depth, rarefaction of the sorted-subset datasets indicated that sequencing was incomplete. The small number of donors limited the genetic and exposure-history diversity represented. Clonotypes shared by all four sorted-subset donors showed higher generation probabilities than non-shared clonotypes. Naive subsets generally had larger estimated clonotype richness than memory subsets did. Only blood was sampled, and tissue TCR repertoires likely differ from those in blood.

As concerns this clone: No cognate antigen has been identified for it. No quality values exist for individual bases; no much larger clone is one base distant.

TCR CDR3 regions were amplified from genomic DNA by multiplex PCR using the deep immunoSEQ assay. Genomic DNA extracted from each cell subset was distributed evenly over all wells of several immunoSEQ 96-well plates, and each plate served as one replicate. Each replicate PCR for sorted subsets received about 200 ng genomic DNA, equal to roughly 29,000 T cell genomes. Purified libraries were quantified with a Qubit 3.0 fluorometer, sized on a Bioanalyzer 2100, and re-quantified with the KAPA Library Quantification kit. Each immunoSEQ 96-well plate was sequenced on its own single-read 150-cycle Illumina NextSeq 550 flow cell. As for the authors' bioinformatics: Because the immunoSEQ output included only junctional sequences and no quality scores, the filtering could not be the same as the filtering used for full-length reads. Sequences were annotated with PyIR, a Python wrapper for IgBLAST v1.9, using IMGT germline references to assign V/J genes and CDR3. Any read was removed if the V/J assignment was weak (E-value above 1e-6), the CDR3 was missing, or the read contained stop codons, out-of-frame junctions, or ambiguous translated residues. V3J clonotypes were defined as sequences sharing an identical inferred V gene, J gene, and CDR3 amino acid sequence. Percentage overlap between repertoires was calculated by dividing the number of shared unique clonotypes by the size of the smaller repertoire. Repertoire richness was assessed with RTK rarefaction, the Chao1 estimator, and Recon v2.1 estimates of unobserved clonotypes. Generation probabilities for all TCRbeta clonotypes obtained by the gDNA method from four donors were computed using OLGA. Held by TCRdb, this immuneACCESS table contains in-frame sequences only and omits some clones. Under half of the omission traces to an unresolved V gene where checked; the cause of the rest is unknown. V and J calls plus clone size are reproduced from that table; the DNA served to infer D and trimming. In this sample the table shows 2 million to 2.5 million clones, over 85% of which occur a single time. 0.13% of the sample rests with the top ten.

Healthy HIV-negative adults with no recently reported acute infections or vaccinations were included as donors. Every donor was a Caucasian adult residing in Nashville, Tennessee, USA. CD4+ T cells were enriched by magnetic negative selection, after which naive cells were positively selected on CD45RA and the negative fraction was taken as the memory subset. Blood was collected by leukapheresis, and PBMCs were isolated by Ficoll-Histopaque density gradient centrifugation and then cryopreserved in liquid nitrogen vapor phase. Analytical flow cytometry was used to check the purity and quantity of every magnetically sorted T cell population. From each sorted fraction, genomic DNA was isolated and quantified by UV absorbance on a Nanodrop 2000c. Compared with germline, V lacks 4 bases and J lacks 4 bases; bases without a gene match: 8. Inclusive of the bounding cysteine and phenylalanine, the CDR3 is 15 residues long. Here the CDR3 DNA is all that survives: 45 bases in frame from base 1. Via the germline V gene (reference sequence), CDR1 is LNHDA and CDR2 SQIVND.

This TCR came from a man aged 18-30 years in good health. Material: naive CD4+ T cells sorted from blood. The sample's cell subset or site label, decoded: CD45RA+ positively selected. The sequence is built from TRBV19 and TRBJ1-2; 8 bases in the junction line up with TRBD1. The DNA sequence follows: TGTGCCAGTAGTACCCCGGGACAGGCTCTCTATGGCTACACCTTC. Translated, this gives CASSTPGQALYGYTF.